This is a list of T cell receptor beta chains from one sample in a study of cytotoxic CD8 clonotypes in ibrutinib-treated CLL. TCRdb's table, derived via immunoSEQ multiplex PCR, lists solely in-frame clones and lacks some. The sample has 150,000 to 200,000 clones, 81% seen once. The specimen was PBMCs, collected after 12 months of ibrutinib treatment. The source of these receptors is a human donor with chronic lymphocytic leukemia. Each CDR3 is given with its conserved first and last residue. Fields, in order: clone size, V gene, J gene, D gene, CDR3 protein, CDR3 DNA. The D gene is left open where the match is weak. Size tells how often a clone was seen (once, few, many) or the class of an expanded clone, and some rows leave it out.

abundance: once; v_gene: TRBV6-1; j_gene: TRBJ2-1; d_gene: -; CDR3aa: CASSEVIAVTNEQFF; CDR3nt: TGTGCCAGCAGTGAAGTAATAGCGGTCACGAATGAGCAGTTCTTC
abundance: once; v_gene: TRBV5-6; j_gene: TRBJ2-7; d_gene: -; CDR3aa: CASSLADGYEQYF; CDR3nt: TGTGCCAGCAGCTTGGCGGATGGCTACGAGCAGTACTTC
abundance: once; v_gene: TRBV28; j_gene: TRBJ2-7; d_gene: TRBD2; CDR3aa: CASSFFPGGHYEQYF; CDR3nt: TGTGCCAGCAGTTTCTTTCCGGGAGGGCACTACGAGCAGTACTTC
abundance: -; v_gene: TRBV6-5; j_gene: TRBJ1-5; d_gene: -; CDR3aa: CASSSQGGNQPQHF; CDR3nt: TGTGCCAGCAGTTCCCAGGGAGGCAATCAGCCCCAGCATTTT
abundance: -; v_gene: TRBV19; j_gene: TRBJ1-2; d_gene: -; CDR3aa: CASSIGGNNYGYTF; CDR3nt: TGTGCCAGTAGTATAGGAGGTAACAACTATGGCTACACCTTC
abundance: -; v_gene: TRBV21-1; j_gene: TRBJ2-1; d_gene: -; CDR3aa: CASSSQDRDNEQFF; CDR3nt: TGTGCCAGCAGCTCCCAGGACAGGGACAATGAGCAGTTCTTC
abundance: few; v_gene: TRBV6-6; j_gene: TRBJ2-1; d_gene: -; CDR3aa: CASSYVGNEQFF; CDR3nt: TGTGCCAGCAGTTACGTTGGAAATGAGCAGTTCTTC
abundance: -; v_gene: TRBV19; j_gene: TRBJ2-6; d_gene: -; CDR3aa: CASSTDSYSGANVLTF; CDR3nt: TGTGCCAGTAGTACGGACAGTTACTCTGGGGCCAACGTCCTGACTTTC
abundance: -; v_gene: TRBV28; j_gene: TRBJ2-3; d_gene: -; CDR3aa: CASSSGVSQGTDTQYF; CDR3nt: TGTGCCAGCAGTTCCGGGGTATCACAAGGCACAGATACGCAGTATTTT
abundance: -; v_gene: TRBV7-9; j_gene: TRBJ1-2; d_gene: -; CDR3aa: CASSFWRGLSSQNYGYTF; CDR3nt: TGTGCCAGCAGCTTTTGGAGAGGACTATCTTCACAAAACTATGGCTACACCTTC
abundance: -; v_gene: TRBV4-3; j_gene: TRBJ2-2; d_gene: -; CDR3aa: CASRAANTGELFF; CDR3nt: TGCGCCAGCCGTGCGGCAAACACCGGGGAGCTGTTTTTT
abundance: -; v_gene: TRBV10-3; j_gene: TRBJ2-7; d_gene: TRBD1; CDR3aa: CAISGGQGSYEQYF; CDR3nt: TGTGCCATCAGTGGGGGACAGGGTTCCTACGAGCAGTACTTC
abundance: -; v_gene: TRBV28; j_gene: TRBJ2-5; d_gene: -; CDR3aa: CASSPPTRGGTQYF; CDR3nt: TGTGCCAGCAGTCCACCCACTAGAGGGGGAACCCAGTACTTC
abundance: -; v_gene: TRBV28; j_gene: TRBJ1-5; d_gene: -; CDR3aa: CASYGGGRQPQHF; CDR3nt: TGTGCCAGCTACGGGGGGGGTCGGCAGCCCCAGCATTTT
abundance: -; v_gene: TRBV7-2; j_gene: TRBJ2-7; d_gene: TRBD1; CDR3aa: CASSPTGVEQYF; CDR3nt: TGTGCCAGCAGCCCGACAGGGGTCGAGCAGTACTTC
abundance: -; v_gene: TRBV30; j_gene: TRBJ2-3; d_gene: -; CDR3aa: CAWRVHVADTQYF; CDR3nt: TGTGCCTGGAGGGTACACGTAGCAGATACGCAGTATTTT
abundance: -; v_gene: TRBV5-1; j_gene: TRBJ1-2; d_gene: TRBD1; CDR3aa: CASSYGQGSGFGYTF; CDR3nt: TGCGCCAGCAGCTACGGACAGGGCTCGGGGTTTGGCTACACCTTC
abundance: -; v_gene: TRBV2; j_gene: TRBJ2-3; d_gene: TRBD2; CDR3aa: CASSGAGSLDTQYF; CDR3nt: TGTGCCAGCAGCGGAGCGGGATCGTTGGATACGCAGTATTTT
abundance: -; v_gene: TRBV15; j_gene: TRBJ1-1; d_gene: -; CDR3aa: CATSYRENTEAFF; CDR3nt: TGTGCCACCAGCTACAGGGAAAACACTGAAGCTTTCTTT
abundance: -; v_gene: TRBV7-8; j_gene: TRBJ1-2; d_gene: -; CDR3aa: CASSLGPYGYTF; CDR3nt: TGTGCCAGCAGCTTAGGACCCTATGGCTACACCTTC
abundance: -; v_gene: TRBV14; j_gene: TRBJ1-1; d_gene: -; CDR3aa: CASSQVTLGNTEAFF; CDR3nt: TGTGCCAGCAGCCAAGTGACCCTGGGGAACACTGAAGCTTTCTTT
abundance: -; v_gene: TRBV7-9; j_gene: TRBJ2-1; d_gene: -; CDR3aa: CASSLDGYNEQFF; CDR3nt: TGTGCCAGCAGCCTTGACGGTTACAATGAGCAGTTCTTC
abundance: -; v_gene: TRBV30; j_gene: TRBJ1-6; d_gene: -; CDR3aa: CAGMLGLSYNPPLHF; CDR3nt: TGTGCCGGGATGCTGGGACTGAGCTATAATCCACCCCTCCACTTT
abundance: -; v_gene: TRBV19; j_gene: TRBJ2-2; d_gene: -; CDR3aa: CASSISRQYTGELFF; CDR3nt: TGTGCCAGTAGTATTTCCCGACAGTACACCGGGGAGCTGTTTTTT
abundance: -; v_gene: TRBV4-3; j_gene: TRBJ2-1; d_gene: TRBD2; CDR3aa: CASSQEGGSYNEQFF; CDR3nt: TGCGCCAGCAGCCAAGAGGGGGGGTCGTACAATGAGCAGTTCTTC
abundance: -; v_gene: TRBV28; j_gene: TRBJ1-2; d_gene: -; CDR3aa: CASGAAYGYTF; CDR3nt: TGTGCCAGCGGGGCAGCCTATGGCTACACCTTC